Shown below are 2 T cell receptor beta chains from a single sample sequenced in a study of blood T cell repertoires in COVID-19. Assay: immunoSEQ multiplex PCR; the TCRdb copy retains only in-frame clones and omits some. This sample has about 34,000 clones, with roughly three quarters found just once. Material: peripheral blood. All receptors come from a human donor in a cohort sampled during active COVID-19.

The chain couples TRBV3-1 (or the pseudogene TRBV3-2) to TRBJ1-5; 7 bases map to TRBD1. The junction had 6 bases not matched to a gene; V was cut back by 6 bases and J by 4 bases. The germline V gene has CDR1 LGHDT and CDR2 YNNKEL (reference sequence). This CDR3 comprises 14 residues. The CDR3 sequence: CASRDGTANQPQHF. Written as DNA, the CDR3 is TGTGCCAGCAGAGACGGGACAGCTAATCAGCCCCAGCATTTT.

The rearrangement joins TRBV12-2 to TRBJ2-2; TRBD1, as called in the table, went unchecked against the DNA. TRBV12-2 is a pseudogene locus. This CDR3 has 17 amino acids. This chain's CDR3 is CASRSTQPIANTGELFF. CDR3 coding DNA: TGTGCAAGTCGCTCAACACAGCCGATAGCGAACACCGGGGAGCTGTTTTTT.